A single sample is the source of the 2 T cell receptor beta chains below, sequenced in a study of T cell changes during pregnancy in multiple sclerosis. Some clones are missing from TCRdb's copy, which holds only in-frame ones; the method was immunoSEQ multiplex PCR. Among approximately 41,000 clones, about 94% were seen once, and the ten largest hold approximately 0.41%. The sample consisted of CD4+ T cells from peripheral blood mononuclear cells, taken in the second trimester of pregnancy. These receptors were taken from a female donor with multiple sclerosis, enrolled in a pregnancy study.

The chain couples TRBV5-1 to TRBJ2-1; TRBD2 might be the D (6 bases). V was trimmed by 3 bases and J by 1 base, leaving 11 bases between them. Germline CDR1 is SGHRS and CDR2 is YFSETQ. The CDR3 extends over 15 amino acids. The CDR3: CASSSGGISYNEQFF. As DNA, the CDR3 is TGCGCCAGCAGCTCTGGCGGGATTTCCTACAATGAGCAGTTCTTC.

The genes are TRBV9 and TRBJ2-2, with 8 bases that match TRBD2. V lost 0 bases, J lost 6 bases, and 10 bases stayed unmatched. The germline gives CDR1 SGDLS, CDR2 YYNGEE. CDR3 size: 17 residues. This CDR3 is CASSVVHGGAVAGELFF. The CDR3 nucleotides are TGTGCCAGCAGCGTAGTCCACGGGGGGGCCGTGGCCGGGGAGCTGTTTTTT.